This T cell receptor (beta chain) is drawn from a study of T cells in tuberculosis. The table came from immunoSEQ multiplex PCR; TCRdb's copy has only in-frame clones and leaves some out. This table holds around 30,000 clones, more than 80% found once. With 8 bases clipped from V and 9 bases from J, the junction kept 8 bases outside the gene matches. CDR3 length: 14 amino acids. The germline gives CDR1 MNHEY, CDR2 SMNVEV (reference sequence). Sequenced: PBMCs. The receptor comes from a donor between 10 and 35 years old with latent tuberculosis or without tuberculosis infection. This chain joins TRBV27 and TRBJ2-1; 12 bases align to TRBD2. The CDR3 here is CASSVRLAGVEQFF. The CDR3 DNA is TGTGCCAGCTCAGTAAGACTAGCGGGAGTTGAGCAGTTCTTC.